The 24 T cell receptor beta chains in this list originate from one sample, sequenced in a study of cytomegalovirus exposure and HLA in healthy donors. Method: immunoSEQ multiplex PCR; TCRdb's copy keeps in-frame clones and lacks some. The repertoire holds about 250,000 clones, with less than 90% as singletons. What was sequenced was PBMCs. These receptors were obtained from a man aged 18 to 29 in good health and CMV-seropositive.

The genes are TRBV5-4 and TRBJ2-7, with 10 bases matching TRBD1. CDR1 and CDR2 (germline): SGHNT, YYREEE (reference sequence). V lost 6 bases and J lost 5; bases outside the gene matches: 8. The CDR3 consists of 14 residues. CDR3 nucleotide sequence: TGTGCCAGCAAACCGGGACAGGGGAGCGACGAGCAGTACTTC. This sequence encodes CASKPGQGSDEQYF.

V usage is TRBV18 and J usage is TRBJ1-3; D is ambiguous. The CDR3 length is 14 residues. Germline V gives CDR1 KGHSH, CDR2 LQKENI. Trimming took 2 bases from V and 0 from J, leaving 5 bases between them. The CDR3 nucleotides read TGTGCCAGCTCACCAGAAGGCTCTGGAAACACCATATATTTT. Translating it yields CASSPEGSGNTIYF.

This rearrangement joins TRBV6-5 to TRBJ2-1, with 15 bases identical to TRBD2. The ends lost 4 bases at V and 10 bases at J; junction bases unmatched: 8. The CDR3 totals 16 residues. CDR1 and CDR2 from the germline V gene are MNHEY and SVGAGI. The CDR3 DNA follows: TGTGCCAGCAGTTTCGGGACTAGCGGGAGGTCCGTCGAGCAGTTCTTC. Translating it yields CASSFGTSGRSVEQFF.

The chain carries TRBV5-1 and TRBJ2-1; D call uncertain. V lost 4 bases to trimming and J lost 1 base, with 9 bases between them. This CDR3 region has 14 residues. Germline values: CDR1 SGHRS, CDR2 YFSETQ. The CDR3 loop is CASSNRTSYNEQFF. The CDR3 DNA follows: TGCGCCAGCAGCAATAGGACGTCCTACAATGAGCAGTTCTTC.

The rearrangement links TRBV27 to TRBJ1-1, with no clear D. V lost 6 bases to trimming and J lost 1 base, with 9 bases between them. This CDR3 is built from 13 residues. The germline CDR1 and CDR2 sequences are MNHEY and SMNVEV (reference sequence). The chain's CDR3 is CASSRRENTEAFF. The CDR3 nucleotides are TGTGCCAGCAGCCGACGGGAGAACACTGAAGCTTTCTTT.

The chain is built from TRBV27 and TRBJ1-5, with D tentatively TRBD1 (5 bases). Trimming took off 5 bases at V and 2 bases at J, with 13 bases between the two ends. Per germline, CDR1 MNHEY and CDR2 SMNVEV (reference sequence). This CDR3 is 15 amino acids long. DNA of the CDR3: TGTGCCAGCAGTCCGGGACGTCGGGGCAATCAGCCCCAGCATTTT. Its translation is CASSPGRRGNQPQHF.

This chain joins TRBV6-6 and TRBJ1-1; D not certain. This CDR3 has 14 amino acids. V lost 5 bases, J lost 1 base, and 11 bases lay in between. The germline CDR1 and CDR2 sequences are MNHNY and SVGAGI (reference sequence). CDR3 sequence (DNA): TGTGCCAGCAGTCCACAGCCCCGGAACACTGAAGCTTTCTTT. Its protein is CASSPQPRNTEAFF.

V usage is TRBV7-9 and J usage is TRBJ2-1; no firm D call. The CDR3 extends over 14 amino acids. CDR1 SEHNR and CDR2 FQNEAQ come from the germline V gene (reference sequence). V was trimmed by 2 bases and J by 3 bases, leaving 8 bases between them. The CDR3 is CASSLSTGYNEQFF. CDR3 DNA sequence: TGTGCCAGCAGCTTATCGACTGGCTACAATGAGCAGTTCTTC.

This sequence joins TRBV28 and TRBJ1-1; a possible D gene is TRBD1 (6 bases). The CDR3 spans 14 residues. The germline gives CDR1 MDHEN, CDR2 SYDVKM. Deletions cut 2 bases from V and 2 bases from J, with 9 bases between. The CDR3 loop reads CASSLQGTNTEAFF. The CDR3 nucleotides read TGTGCCAGCAGTTTACAGGGGACTAACACTGAAGCTTTCTTT.

This chain uses TRBV6-5 with TRBJ1-1; D unclear. The CDR3 is 13 amino acids. The V gene's germline CDR1 is MNHEY and CDR2 SVGAGI. Trimming removed 6 bases at V and 5 bases at J, with 13 bases between. CDR3 loop: CASSEGGWTEAFF. DNA of the CDR3: TGTGCCAGCAGCGAAGGTGGTTGGACTGAAGCTTTCTTT.

This clone was picked up many times. The CDR3: CASSVSGGNNQPQHF. The DNA for the CDR3 is TGTGCCAGCTCTGTGTCAGGGGGTAACAATCAGCCCCAGCATTTT. V is TRBV18 and J is TRBJ1-5, with TRBD1 matching 7 bases. The CDR3 runs to 15 residues. V gave up 6 bases and J gave up 3 bases; unmatched junction bases: 8. The germline V gene encodes CDR1 KGHSH and CDR2 LQKENI.

V usage is TRBV7-8 and J usage is TRBJ2-7, with no clear D. V dropped 3 bases and J dropped 4 bases, with 10 bases sitting between them. The CDR3 contains 13 residues. Germline V gene data show CDR1 as SGHVS and CDR2 as FQNEAQ. CDR3 residues: CASSFPRSYEQYF. The CDR3 coding sequence is TGTGCCAGCAGCTTCCCCCGATCGTACGAGCAGTACTTC. The variable domain in full, with the rest retrieved from reference TRBV7-8 and TRBJ2-7, is GAGVSQSPRYKVAKRGQDVALRCDPISGHVSLFWYQQALGQGPEFLTYFQNEAQLDKSGLPSDRFFAERPEGSVSTLKIQRTQQEDSAVYLCASSFPRSYEQYFGPGTRLTVT.

The chain links TRBV29-1 to TRBJ2-1; 10 positions agree with TRBD2. Germline trimming cut 6 bases from V and 10 bases from J; bases unmatched to any gene: 15. The germline V gene has CDR1 SQVTM and CDR2 ANQGSEA. This CDR3 is 15 amino acids long. Written as DNA, the CDR3 is TGCAGCGTCCCAAAGTTGCTAGCGGGAGCGGGAGAGCAGTTCTTC. It yields the protein CSVPKLLAGAGEQFF.

The chain links TRBV28 to TRBJ1-1, with D unclear. This CDR3 comprises 15 residues. V shed 7 bases and J shed 1 base, with 16 bases lying between them. CDR1 is MDHEN, CDR2 SYDVKM, per germline. CDR3 in amino acids: CASTTPYPGNTEAFF. The CDR3 DNA reads TGTGCCAGCACCACACCATATCCAGGGAACACTGAAGCTTTCTTT.

This clone appeared a single time. The chain carries TRBV5-1 and TRBJ1-3; D perhaps matches TRBD1 (6 bases). Trimming removed 7 bases at V and 2 bases at J, with 22 bases between. In germline, CDR1 is SGHRS, CDR2 YFSETQ. CDR3 length: 17 amino acids. The CDR3 loop reads CASSREGGDSAGNTIYF. The CDR3 region has the DNA TGCGCCAGCTCCCGCGAAGGGGGAGACTCAGCTGGAAACACCATATATTTT.

The V call is TRBV9, the J call TRBJ2-2, with D perhaps matching TRBD1 (6 bases). V lost 3 bases and J 5 bases, leaving 11 bases between the germline ends. The V gene's germline CDR1 is SGDLS and CDR2 YYNGEE. The CDR3 contains 14 residues. CDR3 DNA: TGTGCCAGCAGCGGGGGGCGGGTAACCGGGGAGCTGTTTTTT. The encoded protein is CASSGGRVTGELFF. The variable domain in full, with the rest retrieved from reference TRBV9 and TRBJ2-2, is DSGVTQTPKHLITATGQRVTLRCSPRSGDLSVYWYQQSLDQGLQFLIQYYNGEERAKGNILERFSAQQFPDLHSELNLSSLELGDSALYFCASSGGRVTGELFFGEGSRLTVL.

This sequence joins TRBV6-4 and TRBJ2-2; 8 nucleotides match TRBD2. The junction had 5 bases not matched to a gene; V was cut back by 7 bases and J by 4 bases. This CDR3 has 14 residues. Germline CDR1 and CDR2: MRHNA and SNTAGT. The CDR3 region has the DNA TGTGCCAGCATCACGGGAGGGCCCACCGGGGAGCTGTTTTTT. It translates to CASITGGPTGELFF.

The J gene is TRBJ1-1, the V gene TRBV18, with D possibly TRBD1 on 6 matching bases. CDR3 length equals 14 residues. Deletions cut 6 bases from V and 7 bases from J, with 18 bases between. Germline assignment: CDR1 KGHSH and CDR2 LQKENI. CDR3 amino acids: CASSFLPGAGEAFF. Written as DNA, the CDR3 is TGTGCCAGCTCCTTCCTTCCGGGGGCGGGTGAAGCTTTCTTT.

The CDR3 is CASSLSLRGTEAFF. The CDR3 DNA reads as TGTGCCAGCAGCTTATCTCTCAGGGGCACTGAAGCTTTCTTT. The genes are TRBV7-2 and TRBJ1-1; D is perhaps TRBD1 (6 bases). CDR1 SGHTA and CDR2 FQGNSA come from the germline V gene. This CDR3 contains 14 residues. Trimming removed 2 bases from V and 4 bases from J, with 11 bases in between.

The chain employs TRBV10-2 and TRBJ1-2, with TRBD1 as a possible D gene (6 bases). The CDR3 extends over 14 amino acids. Trimming pared 4 bases from V and 1 base from J, leaving 10 bases between. Germline V gene sequence: CDR1 WSHSY, CDR2 SAAADI. CDR3 nucleotide sequence: TGCGCCAGCAGTGCGGCAGGGGTTAACTATGGCTACACCTTC. This codes for CASSAAGVNYGYTF.

The chain uses TRBV4-3 and TRBJ2-7; TRBD1 matches 7 bases. The CDR3 extends over 15 amino acids. Looked up from germline, CDR1 is LGHNA and CDR2 is YSLEER. V lost 4 bases and J lost 3; bases outside the gene matches: 9. CDR3: CASSPLTGTVYEQYF. The DNA for the CDR3 is TGCGCCAGCAGCCCCCTAACCGGGACAGTCTACGAGCAGTACTTC.

The chain has TRBV2 and TRBJ1-4; D unclear. The CDR3 has 13 residues. CDR1 SNHLY and CDR2 FYNNEI come from the germline V gene. Trimming stripped 6 bases from V and 7 bases from J, with 12 bases between. The CDR3 coding sequence is TGTGCCAGCAGGGGTCCGTTGGGTGAAAAACTGTTTTTT. Protein product: CASRGPLGEKLFF.

V usage is TRBV2 and J usage is TRBJ1-2, with TRBD1 as a possible D gene (5 bases). Trimming removed 2 bases at V and 3 bases at J, with 16 bases between. Germline V lookup: CDR1 SNHLY, CDR2 FYNNEI. The CDR3 covers 16 residues. The DNA for the CDR3 is TGTGCCAGCAGTGAATCGTCCCAGGGACTATACTATGGCTACACCTTC. Translated: CASSESSQGLYYGYTF.

The V and J genes are TRBV6-5 and TRBJ1-2; D unresolved. Trimming took 6 bases from V and 0 from J, leaving 11 bases between them. The CDR3 is 14 amino acids. Germline V gene lookup returns CDR1 MNHEY and CDR2 SVGAGI. The CDR3 loop is CASRPGRTNYGYTF. The CDR3 DNA follows: TGTGCCAGCAGACCCGGACGGACTAACTATGGCTACACCTTC.